This T cell receptor (beta chain) was retrieved from a study of T cells in Graves' hyperthyroidism and ophthalmopathy (dated by TCRdb to 2018 to 2020). Looking at the study overall: Peripheral blood samples were taken at the time of initial diagnosis, prior to any treatment. After sampling, hyperthyroidism patients received methimazole starting at 30 mg daily, and ophthalmopathy patients received high-dose intravenous methylprednisolone. The 100 discovery patients were randomly split 7:3 into training and test sets. According to the paper, TCR Vbeta CDR3 sequencing was carried out on 135 peripheral blood samples, which came from about 45 ophthalmopathy, approximately 78 hyperthyroidism and approximately 17 progressor patients. Prospective prediction of ophthalmopathy was tested in an independent validation cohort consisting of fewer than 20 hyperthyroidism patients and approximately 16 patients who later progressed to ophthalmopathy. A discovery cohort of approximately 100 patients, 43 with Graves' ophthalmopathy and under 60 with stable Graves' hyperthyroidism, was used to find distinguishing TCR V-J signatures. The study also compared thyroid tissue and blood T-cell repertoires from about six Graves' hyperthyroidism patients.

Ophthalmopathy patients had moderately to severely active disease, Clinical Activity Score of at least 3, NOSPECS grade of at least 4, and duration under 3 months. Patients with uncontrolled infections, other autoimmune diseases, pregnancy or lactation were excluded. Diagnoses relied on clinical symptoms, serum thyroxine and TRAb, thyroid ultrasound and orbital computed tomography. Ficoll-Paque density gradient centrifugation was used to isolate PBMCs from 8 to 10 ml of fresh peripheral blood. Total RNA was extracted with Trizol reagent, and quality was checked on an Agilent 2100 Bioanalyzer. The TCR beta CDR3 regions were amplified from RNA transcripts. The TCR CDR3 was subjected to a first round of RT-PCR using the HTBI primer set and the Qiagen OneStep RT-PCR kit. Libraries were constructed in a second round of multiplex PCR, after which size selection and purification were carried out. Paired-end sequencing of the libraries was performed with 100 bp reads on an Illumina HiSeq2000. For the original study's pipeline: SOAPnuke was used to process the raw data, removing reads that contained adapters or uncalled bases, had a mean Phred below 15, or lacked an exact match to the constant primer or identifier. High-quality paired reads were merged with COPE v1.2.5, and unique nucleotide sequences were defined as clonotypes. MiTCR v1.1 was used to align clonotypes to the IMGT TRBV, TRBD and TRBJ reference segments. Only V-J combinations with frequency above 0.0001, covering about 99% of repertoires, were analysed. A TCS score was defined as the ratio of F50 (clonal expansion) to E x V (chaos), with BLOSUM62-based TCRdist applied between CDR3 peptides within each V-J. Welch's t-statistics and random forest reduced some 510 V-J features to fewer than 15, which were used in a naive Bayes classifier (R e1071). The public reads were reanalyzed by TCRdb: fastp trimming at Q25, MiXCR alignment, in-frame beta chains only. When rows share a CDR3 protein, they turn into one entry using the most common DNA and genes. These V and J calls rely on TCRdb rather than the paper's analysis. The sample records about 640,000 distinct CDR3 sequences, about 20% of which are singletons. The ten biggest clones cover roughly a third of the sample.

The investigation overall reported the following: Sample size was not statistically predetermined, and blinding of investigators to group allocation was not performed. During validation, the model predicted progression to ophthalmopathy a median of around six months ahead of onset, with just under 71% sensitivity and 72.22% specificity. Blood samples also contained most of the expanded thyroid clonotypes (frequency above 0.001), which suggests that blood repertoires may reflect thyroid immune responses. Ophthalmopathy was separated from stable hyperthyroidism by a 13 V-J signature model, with approximately 86% sensitivity and around 81% specificity obtained in cross-validation and 80%/75% obtained in testing.

About this clonotype: Its antigen remains unidentified. The conserved phenylalanine or tryptophan is not found at the CDR3 terminus, so this likely reflects a read error.

V is cut back by 1 base and J by 3 bases, with 14 bases in the junction unmatched. Both ends counted, the CDR3 spans 18 residues. Only CDR3 DNA remains: 54 bases, in frame from the first base. CDR1 and CDR2 (LGHDT, YNNKEL) derive from the germline V gene (reference sequence). This receptor was obtained from a young man with Graves' ophthalmopathy. The sequenced material came from blood. The sequence links TRBV3-1 to TRBJ2-7, with 8 bases in between that match TRBD2. The DNA is TGTGCCAGCAGCCAAGCCCCCTGGGGTAGCGGGAACGTCTACGAGCAGTACTAC. This sequence encodes CASSQAPWGSGNVYEQYY.